This note documents a single TCR beta chain sequence. CDR1 and CDR2 from the germline V gene are SGHRS and YFSETQ. Trimming took 4 bases from V and 3 from J; bases not matched to a gene: 10. The CDR3 contains 15 residues. Here immunoSEQ multiplex PCR was the method, and the copy in TCRdb shows in-frame clones only, minus some. The sample has over 85,000 clones, 70% to 90% seen once. The data originate from a study of blood T cell repertoires in COVID-19. Study summary: Italy, Spain and the United States were the sources of the convalescent and acute COVID-19 samples.

This receptor was taken from a man aged 65-85 years with acute or convalescent COVID-19. V and J are TRBV5-1 and TRBJ2-7; 7 nucleotides agree with TRBD1. Material for sequencing was peripheral blood. The CDR3 here is CASSPDRPTVYEQYF. CDR3 coding DNA: TGCGCCAGCAGCCCGGACAGGCCAACCGTCTACGAGCAGTACTTC.